This T cell receptor beta chain was identified in a study of STAT5B mutations in CD4+ large granular lymphocyte leukemia. Study information: Among healthy donors, a particular HLA allele went with more CDR3 'QG' motifs.

Profiled with immunoSEQ multiplex PCR; TCRdb holds only in-frame clones, not every one. The sample gives 25,000 to 30,000 clones, roughly 84% of which show up once; approximately 6% is in the top ten. Germline loops: CDR1 SEHNR, CDR2 FQNEAQ (reference sequence). The V end lost 5 bases, the J end lost 0 bases, and 5 bases lay between the germline ends. The CDR3 is 13 residues long. This clone has more than one count but fewer than ten. The V gene is TRBV7-9, the J gene TRBJ2-1; D is undetermined. Sequencing was performed on CD4+ T cells from blood buffy coats. This TCR was sampled from a human donor in good health. CDR3 DNA sequence: TGTGCCAGCAGCCTGACCTCCTACAATGAGCAGTTCTTC. Its translation: CASSLTSYNEQFF.